This T cell receptor beta chain appears in the sequencing data of a study of T cells in Graves' hyperthyroidism and ophthalmopathy. The CDR3 is 12 residues long. CDR1 MGHDK and CDR2 SYGVNS come from the germline V gene. TCR beta CDR3 sequences were amplified from RNA transcripts. The TCR CDR3 first-round RT-PCR relied on the HTBI primer set. MiXCR was run by TCRdb on the multiplex PCR reads, yielding one entry per CDR3 protein. Among 540,000 or so distinct CDR3 sequences listed, around 46% were seen once. Points from the study as a whole: Ophthalmopathy prediction by the model preceded onset by a median about 6.3 months. Also found in blood were most expanded thyroid clonotypes above 0.001.

This clonotype was seen a handful of times. The antigen remains undetermined. One end of the junction varies from germline; a read error may be responsible. Uncontrolled infection, other autoimmune disease, pregnancy or lactation excluded patients. Sample: peripheral blood or thyroid tissue (not recorded which). The chain uses TRBV25-1 and TRBJ1-6, with D unresolved. The source of this sequence is an adult woman with Graves' disease, either hyperthyroidism or ophthalmopathy (not recorded which). As DNA, the CDR3 is TGTGCCCGCAGTGTGGGGAATTCACCCCTCCACTTT. Its protein is CARSVGNSPLHF.